The 12 T cell receptor beta chains reported below all come from one sample, sequenced in a study of OX40 agonist ivuxolimab in advanced cancers. Assay used: immunoSEQ multiplex PCR; TCRdb lists only in-frame clones, some missing. Of some 77,000 clones in the sample, about 90% are singletons; the top ten hold approximately 2%. Here the sequenced sample was CD4+ or CD8+ T cells sorted from blood, taken in a trial of the OX40 agonist ivuxolimab. Source of these receptors: an adult with an advanced solid tumor such as melanoma, head and neck, liver or kidney cancer.

This clone showed up just a few times. The chain links TRBV5-6 to TRBJ2-7; 8 nucleotides line up with TRBD2. With 4 bases clipped from V and 2 bases from J, the junction kept 17 bases outside the gene matches. The germline gives CDR1 SGHDT, CDR2 YYEEEE. The CDR3 totals 18 residues. The CDR3 nucleotides are TGTGCCAGCAGCCCCACTATCCTAGCGGGCCGCCCCACCTACGAGCAGTACTTC. It translates to CASSPTILAGRPTYEQYF.

The CDR3 coding sequence is TGCGCCAGCAGCTTGGACAGAGACACTGAAGCTTTCTTT. Protein sequence: CASSLDRDTEAFF. The chain carries TRBV5-1 and TRBJ1-1; D gene uncertain. Germline V CDR1 and CDR2: SGHRS, YFSETQ. CDR3 length: 13 amino acids. The V end was cut by 0 bases, the J end by 3 bases, with 6 bases between.

This sequence joins TRBV7-2 and TRBJ1-2, with D unclear. This CDR3 contains 13 residues. Looked up from germline, CDR1 is SGHTA and CDR2 is FQGNSA. Trimming left V 5 bases short and J 5 bases short, with 12 bases between. The CDR3 loop is CASSLGQTYGYTF. Written as DNA, the CDR3 is TGTGCCAGCAGCCTAGGGCAGACTTATGGCTACACCTTC.

This chain connects TRBV27 to TRBJ2-1; D not resolved. Per the germline V gene, CDR1 is MNHEY and CDR2 is SMNVEV (reference sequence). The CDR3 extends over 17 amino acids. With 5 bases removed from V and 8 bases from J, the gap between germline ends came to 25 bases. The CDR3 DNA reads as TGTGCCAGCAGTACCCGATGGGTGGTAGCACAACCCCATGAGCAGTTCTTC. Protein: CASSTRWVVAQPHEQFF.

The CDR3 here is CASSGGYGANVLTF. For the CDR3, the DNA is TGTGCCAGCAGTGGAGGGTACGGGGCCAACGTCCTGACTTTC. The chain recombines TRBV2 with TRBJ2-6; possibly TRBD2 for D (5 bases). Trimming cost V 4 bases and J 4 bases, with 8 bases left between them. The CDR3 runs 14 residues. Per germline, CDR1 SNHLY and CDR2 FYNNEI.

V gene TRBV7-9 combines with J gene TRBJ1-1; D may be TRBD1 (5 bases). V was clipped by 5 bases and J by 6 bases, with 16 bases between them. This CDR3 contains 14 residues. Per germline, CDR1 SEHNR and CDR2 FQNEAQ (reference sequence). DNA of the CDR3: TGTGCCAGCAGCCCCGGGGGAGGACACCCTGAAGCTTTCTTT. Protein: CASSPGGGHPEAFF.

This chain joins TRBV5-4 and TRBJ2-3, with 9 bases matching TRBD2. V was pared by 3 bases and J by 2 bases, with 4 bases of the junction left unmatched. Looked up from germline, CDR1 is SGHNT and CDR2 is YYREEE (reference sequence). The CDR3 sequence is 15 residues long. CDR3 amino acids: CASSYLAGYTDTQYF. CDR3 bases: TGTGCCAGCAGCTACCTAGCGGGGTACACAGATACGCAGTATTTT.

About this clone itself: At one boundary the junction diverges from the germline segment, which might be a read error. This CDR3 is also generated by other DNA sequences in the sample. The V call is TRBV5-4, the J call TRBJ1-2; D possibly corresponds to TRBD1 (6 bases). CDR3 length equals 12 residues. Germline V lookup: CDR1 SGHNT, CDR2 YYREEE (reference sequence). The CDR3 region is CASSLFGGGYTF. The DNA for the CDR3 is TGTGCCAGCAGCTTGTTCGGGGGCGGCTACACTTTC.

This sequence joins TRBV9 and TRBJ2-3; no reliable D call. The CDR3 is 16 residues long. CDR1 is SGDLS, CDR2 YYNGEE, per germline. V was shortened by 7 bases and J by 4 bases, with 22 bases between the two germline ends. The CDR3 loop is CASRRGPWLLADTQYF. The CDR3 coding sequence is TGTGCCAGCCGGAGAGGACCATGGCTCCTCGCAGATACGCAGTATTTT.

The genes are TRBV18 and TRBJ1-5; no reliable D call. The CDR3 length is 15 residues. Trimming shortened V by 1 base and J by 7 bases, and 14 bases separated the two germline ends. CDR1 KGHSH and CDR2 LQKENI come from the germline V gene. The CDR3 region is CASSPRGVVSQPQHF. In nucleotides, the CDR3 is TGTGCCAGCTCACCACGTGGGGTTGTCTCGCAGCCCCAGCATTTT. Complete variable domain (other parts from reference TRBV18 and TRBJ1-5): NAGVMQNPRHLVRRRGQEARLRCSPMKGHSHVYWYRQLPEEGLKFMVYLQKENIIDESGMPKERFSAEFPKEGPSILRIQQVVRGDSAAYFCASSPRGVVSQPQHFGDGTRLSIL.

The chain uses TRBV11-2 and TRBJ2-7; perhaps TRBD2 as D (5 bases). Germline CDR1 SGHAT, CDR2 FQNNGV. V shed 1 base and J shed 6 bases, with 10 bases lying between them. The CDR3 loop spans 13 amino acids. CDR3 bases: TGTGCCAGCAGCTTAGTGGACTCCACCGAGCAGTACTTC. This gives the protein CASSLVDSTEQYF.

J is TRBJ1-5 and V is TRBV15, with TRBD1 identical over 9 bases. V trimming: 8 bases; J trimming: 4 bases; junction bases outside the gene matches: 9. Germline assignment: CDR1 LNHNV and CDR2 YYDKDF (reference sequence). This CDR3 has 15 residues. CDR3 sequence (DNA): TGTGCCACCGCTCATGACAGGGGGAAAAATCAGCCCCAGCATTTT. This sequence encodes CATAHDRGKNQPQHF.